The next 14 T cell receptor beta chains were all read from a single sample in a study of Graves' ophthalmopathy and Graves' hyperthyroidism. RNA transcripts were the source from which TCR beta CDR3 regions were amplified. Investigators did first-round RT-PCR with HTBI primers, then second-round multiplex PCR. One entry per CDR3 protein results from TCRdb running MiXCR on the multiplex PCR reads. Counted here are approximately 380,000 distinct CDR3 sequences, around 21% occurring once; the ten biggest clones make up roughly 3.2%. Sequenced material: peripheral blood. These receptors originate from a young woman with stable Graves' hyperthyroidism.

The chain links TRBV5-6 to TRBJ2-7; D unresolved. Germline values: CDR1 SGHDT, CDR2 YYEEEE. The CDR3 totals 15 residues. V dropped 0 bases and J dropped 1 base, with 11 bases sitting between them. This chain's CDR3 is CASSLEWGRSYEQYF. The DNA of the CDR3 is TGTGCCAGCAGCTTGGAGTGGGGTAGGTCCTACGAGCAGTACTTC.

This clonotype was seen many times. This chain connects TRBV5-1 to TRBJ2-7; 8 positions agree with TRBD2. CDR1 is SGHRS and CDR2 is YFSETQ in the germline V gene. This CDR3 is 14 amino acids long. The J segment lost 4 bases and the V segment lost 2 bases, leaving 5 bases of the junction unmatched. CDR3 bases: TGCGCCAGCAGCTTCTCGGGAGGGCAATACGAGCAGTACTTC. Amino acids: CASSFSGGQYEQYF.

The chain uses TRBV7-3 and TRBJ2-6; D not certain. V gave up 4 bases and J gave up 1 base, with 5 bases separating them. The CDR3 covers 14 residues. Germline loops: CDR1 SGHTA, CDR2 FQGTGA. CDR3 DNA: TGTGCCAGCAGCTCGACTTCTGGGGCCAACGTCCTGACTTTC. Amino acids: CASSSTSGANVLTF.

This clonotype was seen a few times. The chain joins TRBV4-2 to TRBJ1-5, with 7 nucleotides matching TRBD1. The CDR3 loop spans 16 amino acids. Germline-derived CDR1 and CDR2 are LGHNA and YNFKEQ. The J segment lost 7 bases and the V segment lost 3 bases, leaving 12 bases of the junction unmatched. The CDR3 reads CASSHKYRGSGQPQHF. The CDR3 DNA sequence: TGTGCCAGCAGCCACAAATACAGGGGTTCAGGGCAGCCCCAGCATTTT.

The CDR3 DNA reads as TGTGCCAGCAGTTACATGTACGAAGCTTTCTTT. Protein product: CASSYMYEAFF. This chain joins TRBV6-5 and TRBJ1-1; D not resolved. This CDR3 contains 11 residues. Trimming cost V 2 bases and J 8 bases, with 6 bases left between them. Germline lookup yields CDR1 MNHEY and CDR2 SVGAGI.

This clonotype was counted ten times or more. The V gene is TRBV6-5, the J gene TRBJ1-1, with D possibly matching TRBD1 (5 bases). The germline V gene has CDR1 MNHEY and CDR2 SVGAGI. There are 13 residues in the CDR3. The ends were cut back, 6 bases at V and 3 bases at J, with 11 bases in the middle. This CDR3 is CASRRDPHTEAFF. As DNA, the CDR3 is TGTGCCAGCAGACGGGACCCGCACACTGAAGCTTTCTTT.

The rearrangement uses TRBV7-2 and TRBJ1-2, with D maybe TRBD1 (5 bases). This CDR3 spans 15 amino acids. The ends were cut back, 2 bases at V and 5 bases at J, with 15 bases in the middle. The germline gives CDR1 SGHTA, CDR2 FQGNSA. The CDR3 loop is CASSLRGPGIYGYTF. In DNA form, the CDR3 reads TGTGCCAGCAGCTTACGAGGACCAGGGATTTATGGCTACACCTTC.

CDR3 in DNA: TGTGCCAGCAGTTTGTGGTCCGGGACAGGGACCTACGAGCAGTACTTC. This translates into CASSLWSGTGTYEQYF. The rearrangement joins TRBV27 to TRBJ2-7; 9 bases line up with TRBD1. V shed 3 bases and J 2 bases; nucleotides not matched to a gene: 8. CDR1 and CDR2 from the germline V gene are MNHEY and SMNVEV (reference sequence). The CDR3 has 16 amino acids.

V and J are TRBV30 and TRBJ2-7; no clear D. This CDR3 region has 15 residues. CDR1 and CDR2 from the germline V gene are GTSNPN and SVGIG (reference sequence). V was pared by 5 bases and J by 6 bases, with 23 bases between. In DNA form, the CDR3 reads TGTGCCTGGGAAGAAAAGACACCCCCAAAGACCGAGCAGTACTTC. This translates into CAWEEKTPPKTEQYF.

This clonotype was seen repeatedly, ten times or more. V gene TRBV7-9 combines with J gene TRBJ2-7, with D possibly being TRBD1 or TRBD2 (5 bases each). CDR3 length: 14 amino acids. Germline V lookup: CDR1 SEHNR, CDR2 FQNEAQ (reference sequence). V dropped 5 bases and J dropped 6 bases, with 17 bases sitting between them. The CDR3 DNA reads TGTGCCAGCAGCCCCTCGGGACGGCGTTCCGAGCAGTACTTC. This sequence encodes CASSPSGRRSEQYF.

This clonotype has ten or more counts. This chain joins TRBV28 and TRBJ2-7; D remains unclear. This CDR3 comprises 14 residues. Germline V lookup: CDR1 MDHEN, CDR2 SYDVKM. V gave up 7 bases and J gave up 0 bases, with 13 bases separating them. Here the CDR3 reads CASTSRTVSYEQYF. DNA for the CDR3: TGTGCCAGCACCTCCCGGACGGTCTCCTACGAGCAGTACTTC. Full variable domain (remainder filled in from reference TRBV28 and TRBJ2-7): DVKVTQSSRYLVKRTGEKVFLECVQDMDHENMFWYRQDPGLGLRLIYFSYDVKMKEKGDIPEGYSVSREKKERFSLILESASTNQTSMYLCASTSRTVSYEQYFGPGTRLTVT.

There are many counts of this clonotype. The rearrangement links TRBV30 to TRBJ2-2, with 9 bases that match TRBD1. V shed 2 bases and J 8 bases; nucleotides not matched to a gene: 6. Germline V lookup: CDR1 GTSNPN, CDR2 SVGIG (reference sequence). This CDR3 contains 14 residues. CDR3 sequence (DNA): TGTGCCTGGAGTTGGGACAGGGAACCTGGGGAGCTGTTTTTT. Its protein is CAWSWDREPGELFF.

The table lists this clonotype with many counts. The gene calls are TRBV11-2 and TRBJ1-2; TRBD1 matches at 7 bases. The germline CDR1 and CDR2 sequences are SGHAT and FQNNGV. This CDR3 region has 18 residues. Germline trimming cut 1 base from V and 4 bases from J; bases unmatched to any gene: 15. As DNA, the CDR3 is TGTGCCAGCAGCTTAGTAGAGGACAGGTTCTTGGTGCTCTATGGCTACACCTTC. Translated: CASSLVEDRFLVLYGYTF. The variable domain in full, completed from reference TRBV11-2 and TRBJ1-2, reads EAGVAQSPRYKIIEKRQSVAFWCNPISGHATLYWYQQILGQGPKLLIQFQNNGVVDDSQLPKDRFSAERLKGVDSTLKIQPAKLEDSAVYLCASSLVEDRFLVLYGYTFGSGTRLTVV.

The chain is built from TRBV18 and TRBJ1-5, with D possibly matching TRBD1 (6 bases). Trimming left V 3 bases short and J 0 bases short, with 9 bases between. The CDR3 covers 15 residues. CDR1 is KGHSH and CDR2 is LQKENI in the germline V gene. The CDR3 sequence is CASSPYRVSNQPQHF. The CDR3, as DNA: TGTGCCAGCTCACCTTACAGGGTTAGCAATCAGCCCCAGCATTTT. Based on the CDR3 plus reference TRBV18 and TRBJ1-5, the full variable domain is NAGVMQNPRHLVRRRGQEARLRCSPMKGHSHVYWYRQLPEEGLKFMVYLQKENIIDESGMPKERFSAEFPKEGPSILRIQQVVRGDSAAYFCASSPYRVSNQPQHFGDGTRLSIL.